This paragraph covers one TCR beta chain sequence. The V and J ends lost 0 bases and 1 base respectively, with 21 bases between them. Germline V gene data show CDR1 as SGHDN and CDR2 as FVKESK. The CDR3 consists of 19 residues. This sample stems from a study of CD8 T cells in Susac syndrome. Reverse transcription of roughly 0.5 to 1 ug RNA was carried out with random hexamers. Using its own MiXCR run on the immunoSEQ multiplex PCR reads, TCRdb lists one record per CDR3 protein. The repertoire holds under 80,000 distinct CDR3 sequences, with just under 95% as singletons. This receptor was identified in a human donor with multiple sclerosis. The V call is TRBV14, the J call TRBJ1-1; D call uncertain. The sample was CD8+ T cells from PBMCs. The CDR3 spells CASSQDRVGPPLQNTEAFF. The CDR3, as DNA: TGTGCCAGCAGCCAAGATCGGGTGGGTCCTCCCCTGCAGAACACTGAAGCTTTCTTT.